This is a list of T cell receptor beta chains from one sample in a study of cytomegalovirus exposure and HLA in healthy donors. The repertoire was sequenced with immunoSEQ multiplex PCR; TCRdb's copy has only in-frame clones and lacks some. This sample yields about 200,000 clones, of which about four fifths are seen a single time; 1.5% belongs to the top ten. The specimen sequenced was PBMCs. The origin of the receptors is a girl aged 10-17 years in good health and CMV-seropositive. CDR3s include the opening cysteine and the closing phenylalanine or tryptophan. A D gene is named only where the DNA matches it firmly. Clone size is stated in some rows and not others, as once, few, many or a class when expanded.

V	D	J	size	DNA	CDR3
TRBV7-8	.	TRBJ2-5	once	TGTGCCAGCAGCTCAGACAGATATCCCCAAGAGACCCAGTACTTC	CASSSDRYPQETQYF
TRBV30	TRBD2	TRBJ2-3	once	TGTGCCGGGGGGGGAGGGTTTACAGATACGCAGTATTTT	CAGGGGFTDTQYF
TRBV13	TRBD2	TRBJ2-1	.	TGTGCCAGCCGGGCTAGCGGGGGGGCGGGTCGGTTCTTC	CASRASGGAGRFF
TRBV14	TRBD1	TRBJ1-1	.	TGTGCCAGCAGCCAACAGACAGGGTCGTCAGAAGCTTTCTTT	CASSQQTGSSEAFF
TRBV29-1	TRBD2	TRBJ2-3	.	TGCAGCCACGCGGGAGGGGACAGGGCCTTAGCGGGGGGGTTAGATACGCAGTATTTT	CSHAGGDRALAGGLDTQYF
TRBV9	TRBD1	TRBJ1-3	.	TGTGCCAGCAGCCGACAGGGAGATGTTGGAAACACCATATATTTT	CASSRQGDVGNTIYF
TRBV6-1	TRBD1	TRBJ1-2	.	TGTGCCAGCAGTCACGACAGGGGAGATGGCTACACCTTC	CASSHDRGDGYTF
TRBV4-1	.	TRBJ2-7	.	TGCGCCAGCAGCCAAGATACGTTCGGGGGTAACCCGACCTACGAGCAGTACTTC	CASSQDTFGGNPTYEQYF
TRBV6-5	TRBD1	TRBJ1-6	.	TGTGCCAGCAGTTACAAGGTGCGACAGGGGGGTTCACCCCTCCACTTT	CASSYKVRQGGSPLHF
TRBV19	.	TRBJ1-2	.	TGTGCCAGTAGCATTGGACAGCGGGAAGCTAACTATGGCTACACCTTC	CASSIGQREANYGYTF
TRBV5-1	.	TRBJ1-1	.	TGCGCCAGCAGCCGTAGCGGGGATACTGAAGCTTTCTTT	CASSRSGDTEAFF
TRBV2	TRBD1	TRBJ1-5	once	TGTGCCAACAGTGGACAGGGGCAGCCCCAGCATTTT	CANSGQGQPQHF
TRBV14	.	TRBJ1-6	.	TGTGCCAGCAGCCAAATCGACAGTGGGTATAATTCACCCCTCCACTTT	CASSQIDSGYNSPLHF
TRBV5-1	TRBD1	TRBJ2-7	.	TGCGCCAGCAGCTTGCAGGGGGCCCCCTACGAGCAGTACTTC	CASSLQGAPYEQYF
TRBV19	TRBD2	TRBJ2-3	.	TGTGCCAGTAGTAGCCTTAGCGGGGCGAGCACAGATACGCAGTATTTT	CASSSLSGASTDTQYF
TRBV6-4	.	TRBJ2-2	.	TGTGCCAGCAGTGCCGAGAAGTACACCGGGGAGCTGTTTTTT	CASSAEKYTGELFF
TRBV13	.	TRBJ2-7	.	TGTGCCAGCAGCTTAGTGGGCACCTCCTACGAGCAGTACTTC	CASSLVGTSYEQYF
TRBV4-1	TRBD1	TRBJ1-1	.	TGCGCCAGCAGCCAAATAGGGACAGGTCCGCGGAACACTGAAGCTTTCTTT	CASSQIGTGPRNTEAFF
TRBV6-4	.	TRBJ2-1	.	TGTGCCAGCAGTGACCAAGGTAGCCCCTACAATGAGCAGTTCTTC	CASSDQGSPYNEQFF
TRBV9	TRBD1	TRBJ2-3	few	TGTGCCAGCAGCGCCTGGGACAGGGGCACAGATACGCAGTATTTT	CASSAWDRGTDTQYF
TRBV11-2	.	TRBJ2-3	.	TGTGCCAGCAGCGTCCGGGACACCAGCACAGATACGCAGTATTTT	CASSVRDTSTDTQYF
TRBV11-2	TRBD2	TRBJ2-3	.	TGTGCCAGCAGCTTAGATGGGGTAGCGGGGACTAGCACAGATACGCAGTATTTT	CASSLDGVAGTSTDTQYF
TRBV9	TRBD2	TRBJ2-1	few	TGTGCCAGCAGCATACCGGGACTAGCGGGCAATGAGCAGTTCTTC	CASSIPGLAGNEQFF
TRBV6-1	.	TRBJ1-4	.	TGTGCCAGCAGTAAGGACAGTATTAATGAAAAACTGTTTTTT	CASSKDSINEKLFF
TRBV6-5	.	TRBJ1-1	.	TGTGCCAGTAGAAGACAGCCTGTGAACACTGAAGCTTTCTTT	CASRRQPVNTEAFF
TRBV4-1	TRBD1	TRBJ1-1	.	TGCGCCAGCAGCCTCACAGGGGGAGGGCTTTCTGAAGCTTTCTTT	CASSLTGGGLSEAFF
TRBV11-2	TRBD1	TRBJ1-2	.	TGTGCCAGCAGCTTTGCTGACAGGGACTATGGCTACACCTTC	CASSFADRDYGYTF
TRBV19	TRBD1	TRBJ2-7	.	TGTGCCAGTAGCGACGACAGGGCGGCCTACGAGCAGTACTTC	CASSDDRAAYEQYF
TRBV5-1	.	TRBJ2-5	.	TGCGCCAGCAGCTTGGACAGGGAGACCCAGTACTTC	CASSLDRETQYF
TRBV7-9	.	TRBJ2-7	.	TGTGCCAGCAGCTTACTGGACAGAGCCTACGAGCAGTACTTC	CASSLLDRAYEQYF
TRBV2	TRBD1	TRBJ2-7	.	TGTGCCACCCGGACCGGGACAGATCGCTACGAGCAGTACTTC	CATRTGTDRYEQYF
TRBV6-5	TRBD2	TRBJ2-1	.	TGTGCCAGCAGTTACTCGGCGGGGGGGAATGAGCAGTTCTTC	CASSYSAGGNEQFF